Below, 13 T cell receptor beta chains from the same sample are listed, as sequenced in a study of blood T cell repertoires in COVID-19. The data were produced by immunoSEQ multiplex PCR, yet TCRdb's version contains in-frame clones alone and is incomplete. This table has 250,000 or so clones, about 79% appearing once. The sample comprised peripheral blood. The source is an elderly man with acute or convalescent COVID-19.

V and J are TRBV2 and TRBJ1-2; TRBD1 matches at 8 bases. The J segment lost 10 bases and the V segment lost 5 bases, leaving 9 bases of the junction unmatched. The length of the CDR3 is 13 residues. CDR1 is SNHLY and CDR2 is FYNNEI in the germline V gene. The CDR3 spells CASSFGTGPTYTF. CDR3 DNA sequence: TGTGCCAGCAGTTTTGGGACAGGACCCACCTACACCTTC.

The chain couples TRBV3-1 (or the pseudogene TRBV3-2) to TRBJ1-5; D unresolved. The CDR3 loop spans 13 amino acids. Germline V gene data show CDR1 as LGHDT and CDR2 as YNNKEL (reference sequence). Trimming removed 5 bases at V and 4 bases at J, with 9 bases between. The CDR3 loop reads CASSNGGNQPQHF. The CDR3 DNA follows: TGTGCCAGCAGCAATGGCGGGAATCAGCCCCAGCATTTT.

The chain carries TRBV5-1 and TRBJ2-7, with TRBD1 matching 9 bases. Trimming at V came to 4 bases and at J to 2 bases, leaving 7 bases not matched to a gene. CDR1 and CDR2 (germline): SGHRS, YFSETQ. This CDR3 has 15 residues. As DNA, the CDR3 is TGCGCCAGCAGCCTAGGACAGGGGAAAACCTACGAGCAGTACTTC. This translates into CASSLGQGKTYEQYF.

The rearrangement uses TRBV5-1 and TRBJ2-7; TRBD2 matches 15 bases. Germline lookup yields CDR1 SGHRS and CDR2 YFSETQ. With 0 bases clipped from V and 7 bases from J, the junction kept 8 bases outside the gene matches. CDR3 length: 17 residues. CDR3 sequence reads: CASSLGTSGRAQREQYF. CDR3 DNA sequence: TGCGCCAGCAGCTTGGGGACTAGCGGGAGGGCCCAAAGGGAGCAGTACTTC.

The rearrangement links TRBV18 to TRBJ1-3; a possible D gene is TRBD1 (6 bases). The CDR3 is made up of 16 amino acids. CDR1 is KGHSH, CDR2 LQKENI, per germline. Trimming pared 5 bases from V and 1 base from J, leaving 15 bases between. Here the CDR3 reads CASSNQQGTSGNTIYF. The CDR3 DNA reads TGTGCCAGCTCAAACCAACAGGGAACGTCTGGAAACACCATATATTTT.

The rearrangement links TRBV5-1 to TRBJ2-1; the match to TRBD1 covers 8 bases. J lost 6 bases, V lost 0 bases, and 8 bases had no gene match. The CDR3 covers 16 residues. Per the germline V gene, CDR1 is SGHRS and CDR2 is YFSETQ. CDR3 in amino acids: CASSLGRQGIPNEQFF. CDR3 DNA sequence: TGCGCCAGCAGCTTGGGTAGACAGGGGATCCCCAATGAGCAGTTCTTC.

The rearrangement uses TRBV12-3 or TRBV12-4 and TRBJ2-7, with no clear D. CDR3 length equals 13 residues. Trimming pared 4 bases from V and 2 bases from J, leaving 9 bases between. CDR3 sequence: CASSSNGPYEQYF. DNA of the CDR3: TGTGCCAGCAGTTCTAACGGTCCCTACGAGCAGTACTTC.

This clone was recorded a few times. The J gene is TRBJ1-4, the V gene TRBV29-1, with 8 positions matching TRBD1. Trimming at V came to 6 bases and at J to 8 bases, leaving 11 bases not matched to a gene. Germline CDR1 is SQVTM and CDR2 is ANQGSEA. This CDR3 has 14 amino acids. The CDR3 DNA reads as TGCAGCGTCATGAAGTGGACAGGGCGGGAAAAACTGTTTTTT. This translates into CSVMKWTGREKLFF.

The V and J genes are TRBV15 and TRBJ2-1; D may be TRBD2 (6 bases). The germline gives CDR1 LNHNV, CDR2 YYDKDF (reference sequence). V shed 1 base and J shed 5 bases, with 12 bases lying between them. The CDR3 contains 15 residues. In DNA form, the CDR3 reads TGTGCCACCAGCAGAGGCCCCGGACTAAACAATGAGCAGTTCTTC. Amino acids: CATSRGPGLNNEQFF. The whole variable domain, filled in from reference TRBV15 and TRBJ2-1, reads DAMVIQNPRYQVTQFGKPVTLSCSQTLNHNVMYWYQQKSSQAPKLLFHYYDKDFNNEADTPDNFQSRRPNTSFCFLDIRSPGLGDTAMYLCATSRGPGLNNEQFFGPGTRLTVL.

The chain recombines TRBV7-2 with TRBJ2-5; unclear D gene. The germline CDR1 and CDR2 sequences are SGHTA and FQGNSA. V gave up 0 bases and J gave up 6 bases, with 11 bases separating them. The CDR3 length is 14 residues. For the CDR3, the DNA is TGTGCCAGCAGCTTAGCGGGCACAACGAAGACCCAGTACTTC. Residues: CASSLAGTTKTQYF.

The rearrangement uses TRBV24-1 and TRBJ1-5; 9 nucleotides line up with TRBD1. V dropped 3 bases and J dropped 2; count of bases not matched to a gene: 4. Looked up from germline, CDR1 is KGHDR and CDR2 is SFDVKD. This CDR3 contains 16 residues. The CDR3 region is CATSDPRTGGNQPQHF. CDR3 nucleotide sequence: TGTGCCACCAGTGATCCTAGGACAGGGGGCAATCAGCCCCAGCATTTT.

The CDR3 protein is CASSDLREQYF. In nucleotides, the CDR3 is TGTGCCAGCAGTGACCTACGAGAGCAGTACTTC. The rearrangement links TRBV2 to TRBJ2-7; D unclear. Germline lookup yields CDR1 SNHLY and CDR2 FYNNEI. The CDR3 spans 11 residues. Trimming removed 3 bases at V and 7 bases at J, with 7 bases between.

This rearrangement joins TRBV11-2 to TRBJ2-3; the match to TRBD2 covers 10 bases. The CDR3 has 12 residues. Germline CDR1 reads SGHAT; CDR2 reads FQNNGV. V shed 5 bases, J shed 14 bases, and the junction held 7 bases outside the gene matches. CDR3 DNA: TGTGCCAGCAGCCCAGAGCGGGAGGGCCGGTATTTT. Its translation is CASSPEREGRYF.